Shown below are 32 T cell receptor beta chains from a single sample sequenced in a study of T cells in narcolepsy. Here immunoSEQ multiplex PCR was the method, and the copy in TCRdb shows in-frame clones only, minus some. This sample yields tens of thousands of clones, of which 65% to 90% are seen a single time; roughly 10% belongs to the top ten. Input material: memory (CD45RA-) CD4+ T cells from blood. Receptors were obtained from a human donor in good health.

CDR3 sequence reads: CSVKGGGRHYEQYF. Here the CDR3 DNA reads TGCAGCGTTAAAGGGGGCGGGAGGCACTACGAGCAGTACTTC. This chain uses TRBV29-1 with TRBJ2-7; D perhaps matches TRBD2 (8 bases). CDR1 and CDR2 from the germline V gene are SQVTM and ANQGSEA. This CDR3 region has 14 residues. Trimming took off 5 bases at V and 3 bases at J, with 17 bases between the two ends.

The chain has TRBV5-1 and TRBJ1-2, with D tentatively TRBD1 (5 bases). Trimming shortened V by 4 bases and J by 1 base, and 17 bases separated the two germline ends. The CDR3 extends over 16 amino acids. Germline V lookup: CDR1 SGHRS, CDR2 YFSETQ. For the CDR3, the DNA is TGCGCCAGCAGCCTAGCCGGAGACAGAAATAACTATGGCTACACCTTC. It specifies CASSLAGDRNNYGYTF.

The CDR3, as DNA: TGTGCCAGCAGCTTGACGCCGAATCGACCCCCTGAAAAACTGTTTTTT. Amino acids: CASSLTPNRPPEKLFF. The V and J genes are TRBV5-6 and TRBJ1-4, with D uncertain. There are 16 residues in the CDR3. Germline-derived CDR1 and CDR2 are SGHDT and YYEEEE. Trimming removed 1 base at V and 7 bases at J, with 17 bases between.

The chain uses TRBV5-1 and TRBJ1-2; D is perhaps TRBD1 (6 bases). The CDR3 totals 14 residues. CDR1 is SGHRS, CDR2 YFSETQ, per germline. The V gene lost 0 bases and the J gene lost 8 bases, with 14 bases spanning the gap. CDR3 DNA: TGCGCCAGCAGCTTGGATCCGGGGACATCGGGCTACACCTTC. Translated: CASSLDPGTSGYTF.

This chain joins TRBV30 and TRBJ1-2; TRBD1 might be the D (5 bases). The CDR3 runs to 12 residues. V lost 3 bases and J 7 bases, leaving 12 bases between the germline ends. Germline-derived CDR1 and CDR2 are GTSNPN and SVGIG (reference sequence). The DNA of the CDR3 is TGTGCCTGGAGACCAACAGGAGGTGGCTACACCTTC. Translation: CAWRPTGGGYTF.

The chain couples TRBV6-5 to TRBJ2-7; 8 bases match TRBD2. From germline, CDR1 is MNHEY and CDR2 SVGAGI. The CDR3 length is 14 residues. The trim removed 6 bases at V and 7 bases at J, leaving 11 bases unmatched. CDR3 sequence (DNA): TGTGCCAGCAGCCCCCTGACTAGCGTGGGAGAGCAGTACTTC. Translating it yields CASSPLTSVGEQYF.

V and J are TRBV28 and TRBJ2-2; TRBD2 matches at 9 bases. With 2 bases clipped from V and 7 bases from J, the junction kept 8 bases outside the gene matches. CDR1 and CDR2 (germline): MDHEN, SYDVKM. The CDR3 length is 16 residues. CDR3 sequence reads: CASSLAAGGSNGELFF. The CDR3 DNA reads TGTGCCAGCAGTTTAGCAGCGGGAGGTTCGAACGGGGAGCTGTTTTTT.

This clone was picked up a small number of times. The genes are TRBV5-1 and TRBJ1-1; D gene uncertain. Trimming removed 0 bases at V and 0 bases at J, with 9 bases between. The CDR3 totals 15 residues. CDR1 and CDR2 (germline): SGHRS, YFSETQ. CDR3 DNA sequence: TGCGCCAGCAGCTTGGCCGGTATTTTGAACACTGAAGCTTTCTTT. Protein product: CASSLAGILNTEAFF.

CDR3 amino acids: CASSLEGTRNQPQHF. In DNA form, the CDR3 reads TGTGCCAGCAGCTTAGAGGGGACTAGGAATCAGCCCCAGCATTTT. The chain links TRBV7-9 to TRBJ1-5; tentative D call: TRBD1 (5 bases). The length of the CDR3 is 15 residues. V lost 1 base and J lost 4, with 11 bases in between. The germline gives CDR1 SEHNR, CDR2 FQNEAQ (reference sequence).

The V gene is TRBV5-6, the J gene TRBJ2-5, with D uncertain. CDR3 size: 11 residues. With 3 bases removed from V and 4 bases from J, the gap between germline ends came to 4 bases. Per germline, CDR1 SGHDT and CDR2 YYEEEE. As DNA, the CDR3 is TGTGCCAGCAGCTCAATAGAGACCCAGTACTTC. Its protein product is CASSSIETQYF. The full variable domain, in which reference TRBV5-6 and TRBJ2-5 provide the parts outside the CDR3, is DAGVTQSPTHLIKTRGQQVTLRCSPKSGHDTVSWYQQALGQGPQFIFQYYEEEERQRGNFPDRFSGHQFPNYSSELNVNALLLGDSALYLCASSSIETQYFGPGTRLLVL.

The chain recombines TRBV7-2 with TRBJ2-7; D unclear. Germline V gene lookup returns CDR1 SGHTA and CDR2 FQGNSA. The CDR3 spans 15 residues. Trimming left V 1 base short and J 4 bases short, with 14 bases between. The CDR3 sequence is CASSLVVFQQYEQYF. DNA for the CDR3: TGTGCCAGCAGCTTAGTGGTCTTCCAACAGTACGAGCAGTACTTC.

This clone showed up just once. J is TRBJ1-5 and V is TRBV2, with D tentatively TRBD1 (6 bases). Per the germline V gene, CDR1 is SNHLY and CDR2 is FYNNEI. This CDR3 has 16 residues. V was shortened by 6 bases and J by 2 bases, with 17 bases between the two germline ends. Here the CDR3 reads CASSEGGTRGNQPQHF. DNA for the CDR3: TGTGCCAGCAGCGAGGGGGGGACCCGCGGCAATCAGCCCCAGCATTTT. Full variable domain (remainder filled in from reference TRBV2 and TRBJ1-5): EPEVTQTPSHQVTQMGQEVILRCVPISNHLYFYWYRQILGQKVEFLVSFYNNEISEKSEIFDDQFSVERPDGSNFTLKIRSTKLEDSAMYFCASSEGGTRGNQPQHFGDGTRLSIL.

The chain employs TRBV7-8 and TRBJ2-3, with no clear D. V was pared by 5 bases and J by 4 bases, with 13 bases between. The CDR3 runs 14 residues. Looked up from germline, CDR1 is SGHVS and CDR2 is FQNEAQ. The CDR3 bases are TGTGCCAGCAGCCCAGAACCAGGAGCAGATACGCAGTATTTT. Its translation: CASSPEPGADTQYF. Together with reference TRBV7-8 and TRBJ2-3, the CDR3 gives the full variable domain: GAGVSQSPRYKVAKRGQDVALRCDPISGHVSLFWYQQALGQGPEFLTYFQNEAQLDKSGLPSDRFFAERPEGSVSTLKIQRTQQEDSAVYLCASSPEPGADTQYFGPGTRLTVL.

This chain joins TRBV11-2 and TRBJ2-7; D unclear. V was clipped by 0 bases and J by 9 bases, with 12 bases between them. This CDR3 is built from 13 residues. Germline V gives CDR1 SGHAT, CDR2 FQNNGV. The CDR3 bases are TGTGCCAGCAGCTTAGAACCCCATTCGGGGCAGTACTTC. Translation: CASSLEPHSGQYF.

The CDR3 coding sequence is TGTGCCAGCAGCTTAGTTGGGACCTACGAGCAGTACTTC. Its protein is CASSLVGTYEQYF. The chain links TRBV7-9 to TRBJ2-7, with D hard to call. The germline CDR1 and CDR2 sequences are SEHNR and FQNEAQ (reference sequence). Trimming removed 1 base at V and 2 bases at J, with 6 bases between. The CDR3 totals 13 residues.

The chain carries TRBV19 and TRBJ2-4; D possibly corresponds to TRBD1 (6 bases). The length of the CDR3 is 14 residues. Trimming left V 7 bases short and J 4 bases short, with 14 bases between. Germline loops: CDR1 LNHDA, CDR2 SQIVND (reference sequence). CDR3 sequence (DNA): TGTGCCAGTACTACGGGACATCGAAAAAACATTCAGTACTTC. It encodes CASTTGHRKNIQYF.

The chain employs TRBV4-3 and TRBJ2-7, with 9 bases fitting TRBD1. Germline CDR1 is LGHNA and CDR2 is YSLEER. This CDR3 is built from 14 residues. Germline trimming cut 2 bases from V and 5 bases from J; bases unmatched to any gene: 4. The CDR3 coding sequence is TGCGCCAGCAGCCAAAACAGGGGGCTAAACGAGCAGTACTTC. Residues: CASSQNRGLNEQYF.

This clone appeared a few times. The chain uses TRBV6-5 and TRBJ2-1; D is perhaps TRBD2 (7 bases). Germline V gene lookup returns CDR1 MNHEY and CDR2 SVGAGI. Trimming took off 11 bases at V and 12 bases at J, with 26 bases between the two ends. CDR3 length: 14 amino acids. CDR3 region: CAGGAAVGMEVQFF. The DNA for the CDR3 is TGTGCCGGGGGGGCGGCCGTAGGGATGGAGGTGCAGTTCTTC.

This chain connects TRBV7-9 to TRBJ1-2, with 7 nucleotides matching TRBD1. V shed 5 bases, J shed 2 bases, and the junction held 5 bases outside the gene matches. This CDR3 is 14 amino acids long. Per the germline V gene, CDR1 is SEHNR and CDR2 is FQNEAQ (reference sequence). CDR3: CASSDSGQNYGYTF. DNA for the CDR3: TGTGCCAGCAGCGACTCGGGACAGAACTATGGCTACACCTTC.

The CDR3 DNA is TGTGCCAGCTCACCACCACGTGGGGTTAATGAAAAACTGTTTTTT. This codes for CASSPPRGVNEKLFF. The gene calls are TRBV18 and TRBJ1-4; no clear D gene. This CDR3 region has 15 residues. V lost 0 bases and J 4 bases, leaving 9 bases between the germline ends. The germline gives CDR1 KGHSH, CDR2 LQKENI.

This chain uses TRBV28 with TRBJ1-1, with 10 bases matching TRBD1. CDR1 MDHEN and CDR2 SYDVKM come from the germline V gene. V was clipped by 5 bases and J by 1 base; unmatched bases: 1. The CDR3 contains 14 residues. The CDR3 DNA reads TGTGCCAGCAGTGGGACAGGGGCGAACACTGAAGCTTTCTTT. This codes for CASSGTGANTEAFF.

V is TRBV15 and J is TRBJ1-5, with D perhaps TRBD1 (6 bases). This CDR3 spans 14 amino acids. V was pared by 5 bases and J by 6 bases, with 14 bases between. Germline loops: CDR1 LNHNV, CDR2 YYDKDF (reference sequence). CDR3 bases: TGTGCCACCAGCGGCGGGGGGGGCGGTCAGCCCCAGCATTTT. Encoded protein: CATSGGGGGQPQHF.

The chain combines TRBV5-8 with TRBJ2-1; the match to TRBD1 covers 11 bases. CDR1 SGHTS and CDR2 YDEGEE come from the germline V gene. Trimming removed 3 bases from V and 4 bases from J; junction bases left unmatched: 3. The CDR3 spans 15 residues. This chain's CDR3 is CASSWDRGKYNEQFF. The CDR3, as DNA: TGTGCCAGCAGCTGGGACAGGGGGAAGTACAATGAGCAGTTCTTC.

The V and J genes are TRBV5-1 and TRBJ2-7, with 10 bases that match TRBD1. The CDR3 covers 15 residues. Per the germline V gene, CDR1 is SGHRS and CDR2 is YFSETQ. Losses at the gene ends were 4 bases for V and 1 base for J; bases not matched to a gene: 5. CDR3 residues: CASSRRGQGSYEQYF. The CDR3 coding sequence is TGCGCCAGCAGCCGACGGGGACAGGGGTCCTACGAGCAGTACTTC.

V usage is TRBV6-1 and J usage is TRBJ2-5; 7 nucleotides agree with TRBD2. The CDR3 has 16 residues. Germline V gene lookup returns CDR1 MNHNS and CDR2 SASEGT. The trim removed 0 bases at V and 1 base at J, leaving 5 bases unmatched. CDR3 residues: CASSEALGTTQETQYF. The CDR3, as DNA: TGTGCCAGCAGTGAAGCATTAGGGACTACCCAAGAGACCCAGTACTTC.

This chain joins TRBV2 and TRBJ2-3, with 11 bases that match TRBD2. The germline V gene has CDR1 SNHLY and CDR2 FYNNEI. After removal of 9 bases from V and 6 bases from J, the junction contained 11 bases not matched to a gene. The CDR3 has 15 residues. The CDR3 sequence: CASQIGLAGGDTQYF. The CDR3 coding sequence is TGTGCCAGTCAAATTGGACTAGCGGGCGGGGATACGCAGTATTTT. The whole variable domain, remainder taken from reference TRBV2 and TRBJ2-3, is EPEVTQTPSHQVTQMGQEVILRCVPISNHLYFYWYRQILGQKVEFLVSFYNNEISEKSEIFDDQFSVERPDGSNFTLKIRSTKLEDSAMYFCASQIGLAGGDTQYFGPGTRLTVL.

The rearrangement links TRBV11-2 to TRBJ2-7, with a tentative D call TRBD2 (6 bases). CDR3 length: 17 amino acids. Trimming removed 1 base from V and 0 bases from J, with 16 bases in between. CDR1 SGHAT and CDR2 FQNNGV come from the germline V gene. The chain's CDR3 is CASSLGWGDWSSYEQYF. The CDR3 DNA follows: TGTGCCAGCAGCTTAGGTTGGGGGGACTGGAGCTCCTACGAGCAGTACTTC.

The chain recombines TRBV7-2 with TRBJ2-2, with D tentatively TRBD1 (6 bases). Trimming pared 5 bases from V and 3 bases from J, leaving 10 bases between. Germline assignment: CDR1 SGHTA and CDR2 FQGNSA. This CDR3 spans 14 amino acids. CDR3 protein: CASSPTGYTGELFF. The CDR3 nucleotides read TGTGCCAGCAGCCCCACAGGGTACACCGGGGAGCTGTTTTTT.

In this sample, this clone turned up a few times. The genes are TRBV6-5 and TRBJ2-1; 9 bases are a match to TRBD2. The CDR3 has 15 residues. CDR1 is MNHEY and CDR2 is SVGAGI in the germline V gene. Trimming cost V 2 bases and J 9 bases; bases outside gene matches: 8. The CDR3, as DNA: TGTGCCAGCAGTTACAGGGATAGCGGGAGCTTTGAGCAGTTCTTC. This sequence encodes CASSYRDSGSFEQFF.

This chain connects TRBV5-4 to TRBJ2-1; TRBD1 is a possible D gene (6 bases). The germline V gene encodes CDR1 SGHNT and CDR2 YYREEE (reference sequence). Between the trimmed V and J ends, which lost 0 bases and 15 bases, there was a span of 19 bases. CDR3 length: 14 amino acids. CDR3 sequence (DNA): TGTGCCAGCAGCTTGGAGGACAGAAATGGGGCCCCGTTCTTC. Amino acid sequence: CASSLEDRNGAPFF.

This rearrangement joins TRBV18 to TRBJ1-5; a possible D gene is TRBD1 (6 bases). The V gene lost 6 bases and the J gene lost 3 bases, with 12 bases spanning the gap. The germline V gene encodes CDR1 KGHSH and CDR2 LQKENI. There are 14 residues in the CDR3. In nucleotides, the CDR3 is TGTGCCAGCTCCCAAACAGGGATCAATCAGCCCCAGCATTTT. Encoded protein: CASSQTGINQPQHF.

This chain links TRBV28 with TRBJ2-5, with D perhaps matching TRBD1 or TRBD2 (5 bases each). With the DNA end fitting TRBJ2-7 better, the J assignment may be wrong. This CDR3 spans 15 amino acids. Germline-derived CDR1 and CDR2 are MDHEN and SYDVKM. CDR3 nucleotide sequence: TGTGCCAGCAGTTTAGGGTCGGCAGGGACGGGCGAGCAGTACTTC. Amino acids: CASSLGSAGTGEQYF.